A single sample gave rise to the 13 T cell receptor beta chains below, sequenced in a study of T cell responses to AZD1222 COVID-19 vaccine. The table came from immunoSEQ multiplex PCR; TCRdb's copy has only in-frame clones and leaves some out. The repertoire has roughly 160,000 clones, around 94% of them found once; the top ten carry about 1%. Sequencing used peripheral blood, obtained on day 0 of AZD1222 vaccination. These TCRs come from an adult in good health.

This chain links TRBV5-1 with TRBJ2-7; no clear D gene. With 3 bases removed from V and 2 bases from J, the gap between germline ends came to 12 bases. The CDR3 totals 14 residues. The germline gives CDR1 SGHRS, CDR2 YFSETQ. CDR3 loop: CASSSAGLPYEQYF. The CDR3, as DNA: TGCGCCAGCAGCTCGGCCGGGCTACCCTACGAGCAGTACTTC. The full variable domain, with the rest looked up from reference TRBV5-1 and TRBJ2-7, is KAGVTQTPRYLIKTRGQQVTLSCSPISGHRSVSWYQQTPGQGLQFLFEYFSETQRNKGNFPGRFSGRQFSNSRSEMNVSTLELGDSALYLCASSSAGLPYEQYFGPGTRLTVT.

The chain employs TRBV4-2 and TRBJ2-1; a weak D match, TRBD1 (5 bases). Trimming cost V 4 bases and J 10 bases, with 8 bases left between them. CDR3 length: 11 amino acids. CDR1 LGHNA and CDR2 YNFKEQ come from the germline V gene. The DNA of the CDR3 is TGTGCCAGCAGCCTCGACAGAGAGCAGTTCTTC. It codes for CASSLDREQFF.

V and J are TRBV5-1 and TRBJ1-2, with a possible D match to TRBD1 (6 bases). Germline V gene sequence: CDR1 SGHRS, CDR2 YFSETQ. Trimming removed 2 bases at V and 7 bases at J, with 15 bases between. CDR3 size: 14 residues. In nucleotides, the CDR3 is TGCGCCAGCAGCTTAGGGGGGGCTCAGGTTGGCTACACCTTC. Amino acids: CASSLGGAQVGYTF.

The V gene is TRBV18, the J gene TRBJ1-4; D remains ambiguous. Germline V gene lookup returns CDR1 KGHSH and CDR2 LQKENI. CDR3 length: 15 residues. The V end was cut by 5 bases, the J end by 6 bases, with 16 bases between. The CDR3 is CASSKRRTEDEKLFF. Here the CDR3 DNA reads TGTGCCAGCTCAAAACGACGCACTGAGGATGAAAAACTGTTTTTT.

Only a few counts were recorded for this clone. This chain links TRBV18 with TRBJ1-3, with a weak D call TRBD1 (6 bases). Germline values: CDR1 KGHSH, CDR2 LQKENI. This CDR3 is built from 16 residues. Trimming took off 6 bases at V and 4 bases at J, with 19 bases between the two ends. The CDR3 coding sequence is TGTGCCAGCTCCCCAAGGTCAGGGGCAGCAGGAAACACCATATATTTT. Protein: CASSPRSGAAGNTIYF.

This sequence joins TRBV4-2 and TRBJ1-5, with no clear D. This CDR3 region has 16 residues. The V gene's germline CDR1 is LGHNA and CDR2 YNFKEQ. With 2 bases removed from V and 6 bases from J, the gap between germline ends came to 17 bases. In DNA, the CDR3 is TGTGCCAGCAGCCAATCTGGTGGGGATTTAGGTCAGCCCCAGCATTTT. It specifies CASSQSGGDLGQPQHF.

The CDR3 sequence: CASRVASNQPQHF. Here the CDR3 DNA reads TGTGCCAGCAGAGTTGCTAGCAATCAGCCCCAGCATTTT. The rearrangement uses TRBV12-3 or TRBV12-4 and TRBJ1-5; no definite D call. V was shortened by 6 bases and J by 0 bases, with 6 bases between the two germline ends. This CDR3 contains 13 residues.

This rearrangement joins TRBV5-1 to TRBJ2-7; 9 nucleotides match TRBD1. Trimming cost V 4 bases and J 3 bases; bases outside gene matches: 2. The CDR3 extends over 13 amino acids. The V gene's germline CDR1 is SGHRS and CDR2 YFSETQ. The CDR3 sequence: CASSRTGVYEQYF. The CDR3 bases are TGCGCCAGCAGCCGGACAGGGGTCTACGAGCAGTACTTC.

The chain is built from TRBV3-1 (or the pseudogene TRBV3-2) and TRBJ1-1; 11 bases agree with TRBD1. The ends lost 4 bases at V and 7 bases at J; junction bases unmatched: 2. Germline loops: CDR1 LGHDT, CDR2 YNNKEL (reference sequence). This CDR3 contains 13 residues. The CDR3 sequence is CASSPGTGGEAFF. The CDR3 DNA reads as TGTGCCAGCAGCCCCGGGACAGGGGGTGAAGCTTTCTTT.

As regards this clone: The sample carries other DNA sequences with the same CDR3. The chain joins TRBV5-1 to TRBJ1-3; D not certain. The germline gives CDR1 SGHRS, CDR2 YFSETQ. This CDR3 spans 14 amino acids. V lost 0 bases and J 0 bases, leaving 4 bases between the germline ends. The CDR3 reads CASSLDLSGNTIYF. The CDR3 region has the DNA TGCGCCAGCAGCTTGGACCTCTCTGGAAACACCATATATTTT.

Comment on this clone: Additional DNA sequences in this sample encode the identical CDR3. The chain uses TRBV5-1 and TRBJ1-1, with TRBD1 as a possible D gene (6 bases). The CDR3 is 14 amino acids. CDR1 is SGHRS and CDR2 is YFSETQ in the germline V gene. The ends were cut back, 3 bases at V and 1 base at J, with 10 bases in the middle. CDR3 coding DNA: TGCGCCAGCAGCTCGGGACACCCGAACACTGAAGCTTTCTTT. This translates into CASSSGHPNTEAFF.

The chain is built from TRBV6-4 and TRBJ1-5, with a weak D call TRBD1 (5 bases). CDR1 and CDR2 (germline): MRHNA, SNTAGT. Trimming left V 3 bases short and J 4 bases short, with 10 bases between. This CDR3 spans 14 amino acids. The CDR3 DNA is TGTGCCAGCAGTGAAGGGGCGGAAAATCAGCCCCAGCATTTT. Its protein product is CASSEGAENQPQHF.

The chain has TRBV7-8 and TRBJ1-2; unclear D gene. Germline V CDR1 and CDR2: SGHVS, FQNEAQ. The CDR3 extends over 15 amino acids. V lost 6 bases and J lost 4, with 18 bases in between. Here the CDR3 DNA reads TGTGCCAGCAGACCAGACGGAGGGCTCTTCTATGGCTACACCTTC. It codes for CASRPDGGLFYGYTF.